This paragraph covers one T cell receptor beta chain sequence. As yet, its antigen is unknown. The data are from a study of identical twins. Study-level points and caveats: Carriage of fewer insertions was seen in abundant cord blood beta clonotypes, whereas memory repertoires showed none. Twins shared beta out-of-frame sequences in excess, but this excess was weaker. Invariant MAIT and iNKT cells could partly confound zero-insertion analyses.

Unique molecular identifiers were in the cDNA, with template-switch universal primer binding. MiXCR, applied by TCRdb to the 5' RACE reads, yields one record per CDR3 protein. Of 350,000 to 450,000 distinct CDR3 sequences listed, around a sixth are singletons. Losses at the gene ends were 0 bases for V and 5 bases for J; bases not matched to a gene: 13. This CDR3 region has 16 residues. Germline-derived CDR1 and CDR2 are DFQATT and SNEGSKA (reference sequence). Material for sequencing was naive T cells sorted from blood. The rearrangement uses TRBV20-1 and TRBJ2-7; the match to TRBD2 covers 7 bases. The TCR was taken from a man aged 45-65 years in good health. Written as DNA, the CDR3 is TGCAGTGCTAGAGATCTGACTGGACTAGGCCTCAACGAGCAGTACTTC. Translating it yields CSARDLTGLGLNEQYF.